The clone carrying this TCR beta chain turned up a few times. Its cognate antigen is unknown. TCRdb ran MiXCR on the 5' RACE reads and lists one entry per CDR3 protein. Of about 700,000 distinct CDR3 sequences listed, 6% to 6.5% are singletons. These data originate in a study of identical twins. Overall study results and limits: Out-of-frame alpha sequences that twins shared showed excess low generation probability. Conclusions leaned on cross-sectional statistical analysis and did not track the same donors over time. Monozygotic twins shared more out-of-frame TCR alpha than recombination models predicted.

The CDR3 consists of 15 residues. Trimming pared 2 bases from V and 9 bases from J, leaving 17 bases between. CDR1 and CDR2 from the germline V gene are SGHTA and FQGTGA. V gene TRBV7-3 combines with J gene TRBJ2-1; possibly TRBD2 for D (6 bases). The source material was naive T cells sorted from blood. This receptor was taken from a young man in good health. The CDR3 spells CASSLASTRSGEQFF. The CDR3 DNA is TGTGCCAGCAGCTTAGCCTCGACTAGATCTGGTGAGCAGTTCTTC.